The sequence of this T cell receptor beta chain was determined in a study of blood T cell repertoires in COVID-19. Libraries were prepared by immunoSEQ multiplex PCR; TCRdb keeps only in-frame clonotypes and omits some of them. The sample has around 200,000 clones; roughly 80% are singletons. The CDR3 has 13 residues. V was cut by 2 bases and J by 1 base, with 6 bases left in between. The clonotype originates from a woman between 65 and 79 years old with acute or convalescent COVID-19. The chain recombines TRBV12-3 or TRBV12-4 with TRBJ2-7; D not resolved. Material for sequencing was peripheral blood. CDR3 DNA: TGTGCCAGCAGTTTACTAGTGTCCTACGAGCAGTACTTC. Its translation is CASSLLVSYEQYF.